This T cell receptor (beta chain) is from a study of T-cell reconstitution after alpha-beta-depleted transplantation in children. Comment on this clonotype: Antigen unknown.

It was with unique molecular identifiers that the TCRbeta library was prepared. TCRdb re-called the PCR reads through MiXCR, storing one row per CDR3 protein. Here the sample spans about 240,000 distinct CDR3 sequences, under 30% being singletons. Findings and caveats of the study: Surviving recipient T cells and thymic progenitors produced the high day-60 TCRbeta diversity seen in some patients.

The source is a girl aged 2 to 10 with Fanconi anemia, due to receive a stem cell transplant. The source material was PBMCs, sampled before TCRalphabeta/CD19-depleted stem cell transplant.

CDR3 protein: CASSFVGGTDTQYF. The CDR3 DNA reads as TGTGCCAGCAGCTTCGTCGGGGGCACAGATACGCAGTATTTT. This chain joins TRBV7-9 and TRBJ2-3; D is possibly TRBD2 (5 bases). This CDR3 has 14 residues. The germline V gene encodes CDR1 SEHNR and CDR2 FQNEAQ (reference sequence). With 3 bases removed from V and 1 base from J, the gap between germline ends came to 8 bases.